Shown below are 22 T cell receptor beta chains from a single sample sequenced in a study of blood T cell repertoires in COVID-19 (TCRdb year 2020). Library preparation was by the immunoSEQ multiplex PCR assay. What TCRdb holds here is the immuneACCESS table cut down to in-frame rearrangements. Part of the clones is not present; checked against another copy, under half of the missing clones reflect an unresolved V gene, and the others are unexplained. The sample table records about 200,000 clones; about 86% of these occur just once. Jointly, the top ten make up roughly 25% of the sample. The material sequenced was PBMCs or T cells enriched from blood (not recorded which). Receptors were obtained from a woman aged 35 to 49 in a cohort exposed to, infected with or recovered from COVID-19 (not recorded which).

V gene TRBV7-2 combines with J gene TRBJ1-5; 10 positions match TRBD1. V gave up 3 bases and J gave up 7 bases; unmatched junction bases: 6. Looked up from germline, CDR1 is SGHTA and CDR2 is FQGNSA. The CDR3 is 15 amino acids. The DNA for the CDR3 is TGTGCCAGCAGCTTGGGGGGACAGGGGATACAGCCCCAGCATTTT. Translated, it gives CASSLGGQGIQPQHF. Based on the CDR3 plus reference TRBV7-2 and TRBJ1-5, the full variable domain is GAGVSQSPSNKVTEKGKDVELRCDPISGHTALYWYRQSLGQGLEFLIYFQGNSAPDKSGLPSDRFSAERTGGSVSTLTIQRTQQEDSAVYLCASSLGGQGIQPQHFGDGTRLSIL.

As regards this clone: One end of the junction is discordant with germline, which a read error may explain. The chain is built from TRBV7-9 and TRBJ2-7, with D unclear. CDR1 and CDR2 from the germline V gene are SEHNR and FQNEAQ (reference sequence). The length of the CDR3 is 12 residues. As DNA, the CDR3 is TGTGCCAGCTGCTTCGGTTCTAACGAGCAGTACTTC. Its translation: CASCFGSNEQYF.

The chain couples TRBV7-9 to TRBJ1-2; D is perhaps TRBD1 (6 bases). V was cut by 5 bases and J by 8 bases, with 15 bases left in between. This CDR3 comprises 13 residues. The germline gives CDR1 SEHNR, CDR2 FQNEAQ (reference sequence). CDR3 protein: CASSPGQWGGYTF. The CDR3 coding sequence is TGTGCCAGCAGCCCGGGACAATGGGGCGGCTACACCTTC.

As DNA, the CDR3 is TGTGCCAGCAGGCTCCCGGGACAGGAAGCTTTCTTT. Encoded protein: CASRLPGQEAFF. The chain is built from TRBV12-3 or TRBV12-4 and TRBJ1-1; TRBD1 matches 7 bases. Trimming cost V 6 bases and J 8 bases; bases outside gene matches: 6. The CDR3 has 12 amino acids.

The gene calls are TRBV28 and TRBJ1-4; perhaps TRBD1 as D (5 bases). The CDR3 covers 14 residues. Germline CDR1 is MDHEN and CDR2 is SYDVKM. V was shortened by 5 bases and J by 8 bases, with 15 bases between the two germline ends. CDR3 coding DNA: TGTGCCAGCAGTCTCCTGGGGGGAGAGGAAAAACTGTTTTTT. Encoded protein: CASSLLGGEEKLFF.

This chain joins TRBV6-5 and TRBJ1-2; D is unclear. The germline V gene encodes CDR1 MNHEY and CDR2 SVGAGI. V gave up 11 bases and J gave up 8 bases, with 21 bases separating them. The CDR3 has 13 amino acids. CDR3 residues: CAYNLGVQGGYTF. The DNA of the CDR3 is TGTGCCTACAACCTCGGGGTTCAAGGCGGCTACACCTTC.

The V call is TRBV29-1, the J call TRBJ1-3; no firm D call. CDR1 and CDR2 (germline): SQVTM, ANQGSEA. The CDR3 sequence is 14 residues long. V was pared by 4 bases and J by 0 bases, with 10 bases between. CDR3 bases: TGCAGCGTTGTTTGGGCATTCTCTGGAAACACCATATATTTT. Translation: CSVVWAFSGNTIYF.

This chain joins TRBV7-2 and TRBJ2-5; TRBD1 might be the D (6 bases). From germline, CDR1 is SGHTA and CDR2 FQGNSA. CDR3 length: 15 amino acids. V lost 5 bases to trimming and J lost 2 bases, with 15 bases between them. CDR3: CASSPTGYPQETQYF. The CDR3 region has the DNA TGTGCCAGCAGCCCGACAGGATATCCGCAAGAGACCCAGTACTTC.

This chain links TRBV6-1 with TRBJ1-3; TRBD1 matches 9 bases. Germline CDR1 MNHNS, CDR2 SASEGT. This CDR3 comprises 16 residues. The V gene end was trimmed by 3 bases and the J gene end by 0 bases; junction bases not matched to a gene: 3. The CDR3: CASSETGGYSGNTIYF. The DNA of the CDR3 is TGTGCCAGCAGTGAGACAGGGGGTTACTCTGGAAACACCATATATTTT.

V is TRBV11-3 and J is TRBJ2-2; 9 bases agree with TRBD2. J lost 7 bases, V lost 0 bases, and 9 bases had no gene match. Germline CDR1 SGHNT, CDR2 YENEEA. This CDR3 spans 17 amino acids. CDR3 bases: TGTGCCAGCAGCTTAGATTCGCGGGAGGGCCGTCACGGGGAGCTGTTTTTT. Translating it yields CASSLDSREGRHGELFF.

The count of this clone is one. This rearrangement joins TRBV3-1 (or the pseudogene TRBV3-2) to TRBJ1-1, with D tentatively TRBD1 (6 bases). This CDR3 spans 15 amino acids. Trimming removed 4 bases at V and 0 bases at J, with 12 bases between. Germline values: CDR1 LGHDT, CDR2 YNNKEL (reference sequence). Here the CDR3 reads CASSPYGTLNTEAFF. The CDR3 DNA sequence: TGTGCCAGCAGCCCATATGGGACATTGAACACTGAAGCTTTCTTT.

This clone showed up just once. The chain links TRBV7-9 to TRBJ2-1, with 8 positions matching TRBD2. Trimming at V came to 5 bases and at J to 9 bases, leaving 12 bases not matched to a gene. Germline CDR1 is SEHNR and CDR2 is FQNEAQ (reference sequence). The CDR3 contains 15 residues. CDR3 DNA: TGTGCCAGCAGCAGTAACCGGGAGGGCCTGGCTGAGCAGTTCTTC. This codes for CASSSNREGLAEQFF.

The V gene is TRBV6-5, the J gene TRBJ2-7; TRBD1 might be the D (5 bases). V was cut by 0 bases and J by 2 bases, with 11 bases left in between. Germline V gives CDR1 MNHEY, CDR2 SVGAGI. This CDR3 spans 15 amino acids. This CDR3 reads CASSYSARAPYEQYF. CDR3 sequence (DNA): TGTGCCAGCAGTTACTCCGCCAGGGCCCCCTACGAGCAGTACTTC.

The chain combines TRBV5-1 with TRBJ2-7; 11 positions match TRBD2. There are 16 residues in the CDR3. Looked up from germline, CDR1 is SGHRS and CDR2 is YFSETQ. V shed 3 bases and J 2 bases; nucleotides not matched to a gene: 7. In nucleotides, the CDR3 is TGCGCCAGCAGCTCAACCCCTAGCGGGGGGACCTACGAGCAGTACTTC. Protein: CASSSTPSGGTYEQYF.

The rearrangement links TRBV24-1 to TRBJ2-5; TRBD2 matches 7 bases. The CDR3 runs 18 residues. Looked up from germline, CDR1 is KGHDR and CDR2 is SFDVKD. V was pared by 2 bases and J by 5 bases, with 16 bases of the junction left unmatched. This chain's CDR3 is CATSDWGFVSGNLETQYF. CDR3 DNA: TGTGCCACCAGTGATTGGGGATTCGTAAGCGGGAATCTTGAGACCCAGTACTTC.

The CDR3 loop reads CASSQEWRDAEAFF. The CDR3 nucleotides read TGCGCCAGCAGCCAAGAATGGAGAGACGCTGAAGCTTTCTTT. The J gene is TRBJ1-1, the V gene TRBV4-1; D uncertain. Between the trimmed V and J ends, which lost 0 bases and 6 bases, there was a span of 11 bases. Germline V gene lookup returns CDR1 MGHRA and CDR2 YSYEKL. This CDR3 region has 14 residues.

The genes are TRBV7-9 and TRBJ1-6; D is undetermined. The V gene's germline CDR1 is SEHNR and CDR2 FQNEAQ (reference sequence). The length of the CDR3 is 12 residues. Trimming cost V 5 bases and J 10 bases, with 9 bases left between them. CDR3 nucleotide sequence: TGTGCCAGCAGCCCCGGAGAGTCACCCCTCCACTTT. Encoded protein: CASSPGESPLHF.

V usage is TRBV7-9 and J usage is TRBJ2-7, with 10 bases matching TRBD2. Germline trimming cut 5 bases from V and 5 bases from J; bases unmatched to any gene: 6. There are 14 residues in the CDR3. CDR1 and CDR2 from the germline V gene are SEHNR and FQNEAQ (reference sequence). The CDR3: CASSRSGRAHEQYF. DNA of the CDR3: TGTGCCAGCAGCAGAAGCGGGAGGGCCCACGAGCAGTACTTC.

This chain connects TRBV7-2 to TRBJ1-2, with D unresolved. Trimming removed 1 base from V and 3 bases from J, with 6 bases in between. CDR3 length equals 13 residues. The germline V gene encodes CDR1 SGHTA and CDR2 FQGNSA. The CDR3 region is CASSLGVDYGYTF. CDR3 in DNA: TGTGCCAGCAGCTTAGGCGTGGACTATGGCTACACCTTC.

Concerning this clone: Compared with germline, one end of the junction differs, possibly owing to a read error. The CDR3 reads CSVEGALEAGYTF. As DNA, the CDR3 is TGCAGCGTCGAAGGGGCCCTGGAGGCTGGCTACACCTTC. This rearrangement joins TRBV29-1 to TRBJ1-2, with D possibly being TRBD1 (5 bases). The CDR3 spans 13 residues. Germline CDR1 SQVTM, CDR2 ANQGSEA.

The chain is built from TRBV7-9 and TRBJ1-2; D perhaps matches TRBD1 (5 bases). This CDR3 has 16 amino acids. Germline V gene sequence: CDR1 SEHNR, CDR2 FQNEAQ (reference sequence). Trimming took off 1 base at V and 4 bases at J, with 16 bases between the two ends. As DNA, the CDR3 is TGTGCCAGCAGCTTAGTGGGGGGGTTTAGCGGCTATGGCTACACCTTC. It is translated as CASSLVGGFSGYGYTF.

The rearrangement links TRBV11-2 to TRBJ2-7; D perhaps matches TRBD2 (6 bases). Germline loops: CDR1 SGHAT, CDR2 FQNNGV. This CDR3 has 15 amino acids. V gave up 5 bases and J gave up 3 bases, with 17 bases separating them. The CDR3 here is CASSLSLGSHYEQYF. The DNA for the CDR3 is TGTGCCAGCAGCCTATCCCTCGGGAGCCACTACGAGCAGTACTTC.